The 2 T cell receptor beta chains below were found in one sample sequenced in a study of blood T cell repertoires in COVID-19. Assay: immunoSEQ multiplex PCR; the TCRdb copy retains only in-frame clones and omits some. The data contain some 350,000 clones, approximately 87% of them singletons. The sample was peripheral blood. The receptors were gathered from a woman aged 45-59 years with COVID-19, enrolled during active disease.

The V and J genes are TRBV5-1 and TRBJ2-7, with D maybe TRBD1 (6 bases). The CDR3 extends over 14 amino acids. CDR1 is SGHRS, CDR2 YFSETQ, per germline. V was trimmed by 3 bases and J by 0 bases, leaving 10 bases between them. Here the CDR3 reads CASSSTGNSYEQYF. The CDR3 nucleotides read TGCGCCAGCAGCTCGACAGGTAACTCCTACGAGCAGTACTTC.

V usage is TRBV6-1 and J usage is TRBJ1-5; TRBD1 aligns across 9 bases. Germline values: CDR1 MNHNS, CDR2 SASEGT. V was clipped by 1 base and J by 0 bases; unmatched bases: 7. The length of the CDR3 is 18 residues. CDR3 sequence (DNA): TGTGCCAGCAGTGAAGTGACAGGGGGGGTACATAGCAATCAGCCCCAGCATTTT. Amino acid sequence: CASSEVTGGVHSNQPQHF.